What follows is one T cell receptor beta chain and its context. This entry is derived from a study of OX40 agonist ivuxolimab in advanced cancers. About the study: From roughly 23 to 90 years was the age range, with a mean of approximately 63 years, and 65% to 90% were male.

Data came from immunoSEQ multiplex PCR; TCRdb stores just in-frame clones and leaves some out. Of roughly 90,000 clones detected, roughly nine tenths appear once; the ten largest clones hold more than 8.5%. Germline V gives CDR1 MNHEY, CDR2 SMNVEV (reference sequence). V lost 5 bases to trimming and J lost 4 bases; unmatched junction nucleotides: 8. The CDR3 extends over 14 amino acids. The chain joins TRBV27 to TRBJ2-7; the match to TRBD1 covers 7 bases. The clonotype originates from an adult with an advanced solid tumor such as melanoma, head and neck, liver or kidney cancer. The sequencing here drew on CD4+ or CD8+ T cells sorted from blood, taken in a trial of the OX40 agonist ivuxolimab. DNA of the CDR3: TGTGCCAGCAGTCCCCGGGACAGATGGTACGAGCAGTACTTC. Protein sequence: CASSPRDRWYEQYF.